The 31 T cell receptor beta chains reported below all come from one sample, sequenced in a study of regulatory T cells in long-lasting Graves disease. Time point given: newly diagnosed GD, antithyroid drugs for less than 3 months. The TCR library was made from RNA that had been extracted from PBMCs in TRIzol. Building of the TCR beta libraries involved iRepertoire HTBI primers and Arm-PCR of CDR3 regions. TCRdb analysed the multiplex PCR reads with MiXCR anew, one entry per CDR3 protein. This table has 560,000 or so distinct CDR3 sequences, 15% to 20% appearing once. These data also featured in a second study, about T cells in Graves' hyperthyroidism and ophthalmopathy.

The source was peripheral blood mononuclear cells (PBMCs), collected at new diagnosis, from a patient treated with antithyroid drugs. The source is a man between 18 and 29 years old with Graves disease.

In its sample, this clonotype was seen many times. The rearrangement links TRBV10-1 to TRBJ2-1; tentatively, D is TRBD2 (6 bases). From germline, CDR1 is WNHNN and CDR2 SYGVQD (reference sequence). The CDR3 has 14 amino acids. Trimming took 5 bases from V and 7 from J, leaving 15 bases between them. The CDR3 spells CASSPSGLQNEQFF. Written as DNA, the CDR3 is TGCGCCAGCAGTCCGAGCGGACTACAAAATGAGCAGTTCTTC.

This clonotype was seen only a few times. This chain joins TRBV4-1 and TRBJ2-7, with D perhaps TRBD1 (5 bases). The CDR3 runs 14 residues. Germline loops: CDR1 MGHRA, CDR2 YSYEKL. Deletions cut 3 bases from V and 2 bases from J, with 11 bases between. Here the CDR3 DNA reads TGCGCCAGCAGCCAGGGGCAGGCGGCCTACGAGCAGTACTTC. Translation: CASSQGQAAYEQYF.

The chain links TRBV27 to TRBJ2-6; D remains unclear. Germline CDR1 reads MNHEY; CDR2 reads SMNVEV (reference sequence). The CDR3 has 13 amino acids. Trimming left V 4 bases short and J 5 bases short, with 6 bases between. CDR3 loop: CASSYGRANVLTF. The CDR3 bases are TGTGCCAGCAGTTATGGCCGGGCCAACGTCCTGACTTTC.

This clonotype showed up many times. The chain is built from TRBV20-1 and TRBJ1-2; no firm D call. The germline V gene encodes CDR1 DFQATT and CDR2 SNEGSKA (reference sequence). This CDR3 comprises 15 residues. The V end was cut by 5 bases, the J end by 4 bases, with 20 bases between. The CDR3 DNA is TGCAGTGCTTCCTACCCACCCAGCGAACGCTATGGCTACACCTTC. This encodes CSASYPPSERYGYTF.

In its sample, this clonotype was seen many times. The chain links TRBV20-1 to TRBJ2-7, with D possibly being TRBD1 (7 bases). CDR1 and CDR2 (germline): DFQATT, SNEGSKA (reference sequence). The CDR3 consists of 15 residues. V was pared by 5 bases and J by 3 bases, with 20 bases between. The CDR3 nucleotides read TGCAGTGCTGGAGTAAATGCGGGACAGCTCTACGAGCAGTACTTC. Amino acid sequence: CSAGVNAGQLYEQYF.

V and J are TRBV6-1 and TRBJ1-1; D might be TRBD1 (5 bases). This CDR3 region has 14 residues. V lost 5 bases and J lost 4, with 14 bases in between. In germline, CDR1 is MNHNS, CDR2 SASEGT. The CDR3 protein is CASSLGTGSTEAFF. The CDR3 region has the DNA TGTGCCAGCAGTCTCGGGACGGGCTCCACTGAAGCTTTCTTT.

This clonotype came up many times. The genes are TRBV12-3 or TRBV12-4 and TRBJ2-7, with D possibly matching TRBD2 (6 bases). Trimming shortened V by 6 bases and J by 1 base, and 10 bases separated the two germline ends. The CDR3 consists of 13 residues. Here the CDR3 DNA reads TGTGCCAGCAGAACCGGGACTTCCTACGAGCAGTACTTC. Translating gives CASRTGTSYEQYF.

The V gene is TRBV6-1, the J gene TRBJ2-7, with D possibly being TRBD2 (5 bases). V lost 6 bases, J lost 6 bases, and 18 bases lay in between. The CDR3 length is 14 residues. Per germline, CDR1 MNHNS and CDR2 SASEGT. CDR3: CASSRLERLGEQYF. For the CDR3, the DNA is TGTGCCAGCAGCCGACTGGAGCGGCTGGGCGAGCAGTACTTC.

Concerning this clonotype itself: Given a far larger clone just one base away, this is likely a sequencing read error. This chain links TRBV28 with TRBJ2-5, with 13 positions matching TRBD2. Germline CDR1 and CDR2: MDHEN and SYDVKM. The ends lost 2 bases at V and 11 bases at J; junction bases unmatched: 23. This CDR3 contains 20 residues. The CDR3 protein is CASSLPLGLAGAPPYNEQYF. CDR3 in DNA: TGTGCCAGCAGTTTACCCCTTGGACTAGCGGGAGCTCCACCTTACAATGAGCAGTACTTC.

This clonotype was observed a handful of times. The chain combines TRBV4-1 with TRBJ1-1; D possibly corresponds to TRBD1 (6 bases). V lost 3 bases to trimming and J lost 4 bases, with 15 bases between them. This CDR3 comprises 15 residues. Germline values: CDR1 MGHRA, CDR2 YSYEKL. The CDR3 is CASSHQQGMSTEAFF. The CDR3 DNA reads TGCGCCAGCAGCCACCAACAGGGCATGAGCACTGAAGCTTTCTTT.

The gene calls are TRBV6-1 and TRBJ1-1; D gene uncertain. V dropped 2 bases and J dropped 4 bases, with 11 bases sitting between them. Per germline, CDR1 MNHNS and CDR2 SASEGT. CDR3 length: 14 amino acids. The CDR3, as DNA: TGTGCCAGCAGTGAACCGGGGTTGACCACTGAAGCTTTCTTT. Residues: CASSEPGLTTEAFF.

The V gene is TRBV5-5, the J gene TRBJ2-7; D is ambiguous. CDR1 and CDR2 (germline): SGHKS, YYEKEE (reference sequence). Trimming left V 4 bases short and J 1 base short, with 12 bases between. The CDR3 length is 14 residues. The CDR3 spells CASSVRHNSYEQYF. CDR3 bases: TGTGCCAGCAGCGTACGGCACAATTCCTACGAGCAGTACTTC. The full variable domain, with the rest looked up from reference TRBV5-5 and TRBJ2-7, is DAGVTQSPTHLIKTRGQQVTLRCSPISGHKSVSWYQQVLGQGPQFIFQYYEKEERGRGNFPDRFSARQFPNYSSELNVNALLLGDSALYLCASSVRHNSYEQYFGPGTRLTVT.

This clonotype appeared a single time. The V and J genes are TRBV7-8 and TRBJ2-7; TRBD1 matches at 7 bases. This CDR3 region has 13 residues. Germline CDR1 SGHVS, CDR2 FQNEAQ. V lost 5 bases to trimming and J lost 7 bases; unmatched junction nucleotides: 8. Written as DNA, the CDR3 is TGTGCCAGCAGCACCGGACAGGCTCGGGAGCAGTACTTC. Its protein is CASSTGQAREQYF. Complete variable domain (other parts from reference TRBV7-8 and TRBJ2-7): GAGVSQSPRYKVAKRGQDVALRCDPISGHVSLFWYQQALGQGPEFLTYFQNEAQLDKSGLPSDRFFAERPEGSVSTLKIQRTQQEDSAVYLCASSTGQAREQYFGPGTRLTVT.

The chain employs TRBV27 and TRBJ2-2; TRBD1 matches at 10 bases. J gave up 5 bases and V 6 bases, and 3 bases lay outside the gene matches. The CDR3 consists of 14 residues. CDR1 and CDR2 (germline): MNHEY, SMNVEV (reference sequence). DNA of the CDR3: TGTGCCAGCAGCGGACAGGGGGGGACCGGGGAGCTGTTTTTT. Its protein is CASSGQGGTGELFF.

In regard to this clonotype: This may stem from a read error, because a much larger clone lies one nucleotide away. CDR3 sequence reads: CSARVQRELYEQFF. Here the CDR3 DNA reads TGCAGTGCTAGAGTACAGCGGGAGCTCTACGAGCAGTTCTTC. The chain employs TRBV20-1 and TRBJ2-1; 8 nucleotides line up with TRBD2. Germline CDR1 reads DFQATT; CDR2 reads SNEGSKA (reference sequence). The CDR3 has 14 residues. Unmatched junction bases numbered 9, after V lost 1 base and J lost 10 bases.

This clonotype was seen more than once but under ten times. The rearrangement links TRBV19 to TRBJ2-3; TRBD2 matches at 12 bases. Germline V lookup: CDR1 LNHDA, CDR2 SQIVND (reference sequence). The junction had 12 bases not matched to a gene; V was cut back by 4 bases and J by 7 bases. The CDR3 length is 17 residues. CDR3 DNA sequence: TGTGCCAGTAGTACGCCTCGGACTAGCGGGGACGTGAATACGCAGTATTTT. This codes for CASSTPRTSGDVNTQYF.

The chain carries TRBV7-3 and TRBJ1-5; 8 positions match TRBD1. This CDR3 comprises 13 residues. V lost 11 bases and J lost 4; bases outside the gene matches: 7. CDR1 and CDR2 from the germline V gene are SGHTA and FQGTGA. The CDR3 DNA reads TGTGCCGGACAGGGTTGTTGGAATCAGCCCCAGCATTTT. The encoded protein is CAGQGCWNQPQHF.

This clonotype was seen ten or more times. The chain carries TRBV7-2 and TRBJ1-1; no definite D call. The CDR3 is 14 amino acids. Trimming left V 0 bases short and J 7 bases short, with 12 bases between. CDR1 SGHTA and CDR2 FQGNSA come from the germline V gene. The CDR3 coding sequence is TGTGCCAGCAGCTTAGCCCCCCGTCGGATTGAAGCTTTCTTT. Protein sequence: CASSLAPRRIEAFF.

The CDR3 reads CASSIDRGPQETQYF. Here the CDR3 DNA reads TGTGCCAGCAGCATAGACAGGGGCCCCCAAGAGACCCAGTACTTC. The chain carries TRBV2 and TRBJ2-5, with TRBD1 identical over 8 bases. The CDR3 runs to 15 residues. V was pared by 6 bases and J by 1 base, with 7 bases of the junction left unmatched. In germline, CDR1 is SNHLY, CDR2 FYNNEI.

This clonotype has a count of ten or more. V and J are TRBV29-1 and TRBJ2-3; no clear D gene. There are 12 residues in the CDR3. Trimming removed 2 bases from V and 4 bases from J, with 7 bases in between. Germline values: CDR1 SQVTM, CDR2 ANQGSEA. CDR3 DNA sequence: TGCAGCGTTGAACGGCAGGCAGATACGCAGTATTTT. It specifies CSVERQADTQYF.

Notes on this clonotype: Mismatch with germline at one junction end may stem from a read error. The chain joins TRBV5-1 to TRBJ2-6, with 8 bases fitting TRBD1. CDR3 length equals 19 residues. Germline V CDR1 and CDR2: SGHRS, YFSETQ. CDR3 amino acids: CASSYLPRQGISGANVLTF. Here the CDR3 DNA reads TGTGCCAGCAGCTACCTCCCCAGACAGGGGATTTCTGGGGCCAACGTCCTGACTTTC.

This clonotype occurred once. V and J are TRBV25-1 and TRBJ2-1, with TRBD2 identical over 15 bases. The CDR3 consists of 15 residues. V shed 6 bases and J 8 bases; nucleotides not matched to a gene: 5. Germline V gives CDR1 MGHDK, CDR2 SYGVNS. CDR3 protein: CASRDRTSGRDEQFF. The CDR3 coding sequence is TGTGCCAGCAGAGACCGGACTAGCGGGAGGGATGAGCAGTTCTTC.

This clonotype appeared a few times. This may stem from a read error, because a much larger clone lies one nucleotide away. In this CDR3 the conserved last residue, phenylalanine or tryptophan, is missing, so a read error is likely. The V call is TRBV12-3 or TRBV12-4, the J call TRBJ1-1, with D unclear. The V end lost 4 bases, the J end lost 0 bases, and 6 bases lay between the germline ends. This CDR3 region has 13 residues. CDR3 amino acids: CASSYGLNTEAFS. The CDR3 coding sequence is TGTGCCAGCAGTTACGGCCTGAACACTGAAGCTTTCTCT.

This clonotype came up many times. DNA for the CDR3: TGCAGCGTTGAAGACAGGGTAACAGATACGCAGTATTTT. Its translation is CSVEDRVTDTQYF. This sequence joins TRBV29-1 and TRBJ2-3; D perhaps matches TRBD1 (5 bases). The CDR3 runs to 13 residues. The V gene's germline CDR1 is SQVTM and CDR2 ANQGSEA. Trimming shortened V by 0 bases and J by 3 bases, and 7 bases separated the two germline ends.

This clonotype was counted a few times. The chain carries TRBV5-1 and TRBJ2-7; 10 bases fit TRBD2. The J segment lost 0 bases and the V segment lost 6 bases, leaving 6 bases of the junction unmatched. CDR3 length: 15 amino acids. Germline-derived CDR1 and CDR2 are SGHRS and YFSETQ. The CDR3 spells CASKYGLADSYEQYF. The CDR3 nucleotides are TGCGCCAGCAAGTATGGACTAGCGGACTCCTACGAGCAGTACTTC. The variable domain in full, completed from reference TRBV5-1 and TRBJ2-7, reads KAGVTQTPRYLIKTRGQQVTLSCSPISGHRSVSWYQQTPGQGLQFLFEYFSETQRNKGNFPGRFSGRQFSNSRSEMNVSTLELGDSALYLCASKYGLADSYEQYFGPGTRLTVT.

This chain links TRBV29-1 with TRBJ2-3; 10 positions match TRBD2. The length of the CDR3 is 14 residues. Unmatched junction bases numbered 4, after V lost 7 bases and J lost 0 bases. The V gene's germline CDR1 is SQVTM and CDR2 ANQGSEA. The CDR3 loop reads CSASGRGSTDTQYF. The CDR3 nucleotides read TGCAGCGCAAGCGGGAGGGGGAGCACAGATACGCAGTATTTT.

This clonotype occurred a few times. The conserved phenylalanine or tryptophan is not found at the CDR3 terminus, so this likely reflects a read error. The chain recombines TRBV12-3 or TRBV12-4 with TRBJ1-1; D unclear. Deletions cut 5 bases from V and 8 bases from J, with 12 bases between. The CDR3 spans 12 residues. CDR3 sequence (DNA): TGTGCCAGCAGTCCAATGGGAGGCGAAGCTTTCTCT. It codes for CASSPMGGEAFS.

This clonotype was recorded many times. CDR3 loop: CSVGTGEDAEQYF. The DNA of the CDR3 is TGCAGCGTCGGGACAGGGGAGGATGCCGAGCAGTACTTC. The chain carries TRBV29-1 and TRBJ2-7; 10 nucleotides line up with TRBD1. The junction had 8 bases not matched to a gene; V was cut back by 6 bases and J by 6 bases. CDR1 and CDR2 from the germline V gene are SQVTM and ANQGSEA. The CDR3 covers 13 residues.

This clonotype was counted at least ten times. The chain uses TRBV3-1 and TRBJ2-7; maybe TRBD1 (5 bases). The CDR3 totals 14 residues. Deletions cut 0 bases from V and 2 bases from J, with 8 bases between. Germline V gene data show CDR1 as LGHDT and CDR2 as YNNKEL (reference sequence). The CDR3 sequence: CASSQDDSAYEQYF. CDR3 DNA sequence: TGTGCCAGCAGCCAAGATGACAGTGCCTACGAGCAGTACTTC.

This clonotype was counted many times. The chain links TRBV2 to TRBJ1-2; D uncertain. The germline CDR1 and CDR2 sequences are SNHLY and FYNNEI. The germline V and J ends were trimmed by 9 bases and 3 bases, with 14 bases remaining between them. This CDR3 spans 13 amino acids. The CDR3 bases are TGTGCCAGTTGCTGGGTTTCGGACTATGGCTACACCTTC. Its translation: CASCWVSDYGYTF.

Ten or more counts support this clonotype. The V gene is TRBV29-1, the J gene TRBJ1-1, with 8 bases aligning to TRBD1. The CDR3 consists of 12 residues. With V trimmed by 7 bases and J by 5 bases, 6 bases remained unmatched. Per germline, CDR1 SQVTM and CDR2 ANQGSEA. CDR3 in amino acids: CSAGQGSTEAFF. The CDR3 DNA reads TGCAGCGCTGGACAGGGTTCAACTGAAGCTTTCTTT.